Listed here is a single T cell receptor beta chain. The antigen remains undetermined. The source of the sample is a study of vaccination effects on CD4 cells after COVID-19. Antigen-specific CD4+ T cells were expanded (with viral peptide pools) by the ViraFEST assay ahead of sequencing. Investigators separated out CD4+ T cells once 10 days of culture had passed. Assay: immunoSEQ multiplex PCR; the TCRdb copy retains only in-frame clones and omits some. The sample yields roughly 50,000 clones, 75% to 90% seen once. This CDR3 comprises 13 residues. The V end lost 8 bases, the J end lost 0 bases, and 8 bases lay between the germline ends. The germline V gene has CDR1 MNHEY and CDR2 SMNVEV (reference sequence).

This specimen consisted of CD4+ T cells from PBMCs cultured with HCoV-229E spike peptides, obtained before COVID-19 vaccination. The source of this sequence is a human donor who received a COVID-19 vaccine. The V call is TRBV27, the J call TRBJ2-1; D might be TRBD2 (6 bases). The CDR3 DNA reads TGTGCCAGCGGGGGGAACTCCTACAATGAGCAGTTCTTC. It translates to CASGGNSYNEQFF.